The rows below give T cell receptor beta chains drawn from one sample of a study of blood T cells in healthy people across ages. TCRdb processed the 5' RACE reads anew with MiXCR; each CDR3 protein has one entry. Of about 1.5 million distinct CDR3 sequences listed, roughly two fifths are singletons. What was sequenced was blood. The receptors originated from a woman under 30 in good health. Each CDR3 is given with its conserved first and last residue. The D gene is left open where the match is weak. Size is stated for part of the rows, as once, few or many counts, or as a class when the clone is expanded.

v_gene	j_gene	d_gene	abundance	CDR3nt	CDR3aa
TRBV6-5	TRBJ2-3	NA	NA	TGTGCCAGCAGTGACCGAGGGGTCACAGGTACGCAGTATTTT	CASSDRGVTGTQYF
TRBV2	TRBJ2-7	NA	NA	TGTGCCAGCAGTGAGGAGGGGGCGCTTTTGGACAATGAGCAGTACTTC	CASSEEGALLDNEQYF
TRBV2	TRBJ1-1	TRBD1	NA	TGTGCAAACAGGGGGGAGGGGCAGACTGAAGCTTTCTTT	CANRGEGQTEAFF
TRBV29-1	TRBJ2-7	TRBD1	NA	TGCAGCACGACCGGGACAGGGGCCTACGAGCAGTACTTC	CSTTGTGAYEQYF
TRBV15	TRBJ1-4	NA	NA	TGTGCCACCAGCACAACCGGGACCATAGGGGAAAAACTGTTTTTT	CATSTTGTIGEKLFF
TRBV20-1	TRBJ2-3	TRBD2	NA	TGCAGTGCTAGATCCGGGACTAGCAGATACACAGATACGCAGTATTTT	CSARSGTSRYTDTQYF
TRBV7-9	TRBJ2-1	NA	NA	TGTGCCAGCAGCTTGAACTCTAGTGAGCAGTTCTTC	CASSLNSSEQFF
TRBV27	TRBJ2-5	TRBD2	few	TGTGCCAGTAGTTTTCTAGCGGGAGGAGAGCAGTACTTC	CASSFLAGGEQYF
TRBV10-3	TRBJ2-3	TRBD2	few	TGTGCCATCAGTGATTCTAGCGGAATGGAGACAGATACGCAGTATTTT	CAISDSSGMETDTQYF
TRBV21-1	TRBJ1-2	NA	few	TGTGCCAGCAGCCAAGGACAGGGGCGGAACTATGGCTACACCTTC	CASSQGQGRNYGYTF
TRBV6-5	TRBJ2-1	TRBD2	few	TGTGCCAGCAGGAGACTAGCGGGGCGCTCCTACAATGAGCAGTTCTTC	CASRRLAGRSYNEQFF
TRBV24-1	TRBJ2-2	NA	NA	TGTGCCACCAGTGACGTGGGTCTTTACACCGGGGAGCTGTTTTTT	CATSDVGLYTGELFF
TRBV24-1	TRBJ2-1	TRBD1	few	TGTGCCACCAGTGATTTGCCCCACAGGGGGCTTAATGAGCAGTTCTTC	CATSDLPHRGLNEQFF
TRBV12-3/TRBV12-4	TRBJ2-7	NA	once	TGTGCCAGCAGTCCCTCAGGGCGTAAACAGTACTTC	CASSPSGRKQYF
TRBV9	TRBJ2-3	TRBD2	NA	TGTGCCAGCAGCGTAGACAGCGGGGGGGGCACAGATACGCAGTATTTT	CASSVDSGGGTDTQYF
TRBV20-1	TRBJ2-7	TRBD1	NA	TGCATGGCCTCAGGGGGAAATCACTACGAGCAGTACTTC	CMASGGNHYEQYF
TRBV6-5	TRBJ2-3	NA	NA	TGTGCCAGCAGTTACTCCCCCAGTCCGAGGGGAATCGGCACAGATACGCAGTATTTT	CASSYSPSPRGIGTDTQYF
TRBV14	TRBJ2-7	NA	NA	TGCGCCAGCAGCCAAGCGAGGAGCTACGAGCAGTACTTC	CASSQARSYEQYF
TRBV9	TRBJ2-5	NA	NA	TGTGCCAGCAGCGCCTCCCCGGTCCAAGAGACCCAGTACTTC	CASSASPVQETQYF
TRBV18	TRBJ1-2	NA	NA	TGTGCCAGCTCACCACCGACGGCTGTCTATGGCTACACCTTC	CASSPPTAVYGYTF
TRBV6-6	TRBJ1-1	NA	NA	TGTGCCAGCAGTGACTCGGCAGGCCCTGAAGCTTTCTTT	CASSDSAGPEAFF
TRBV6-6	TRBJ1-4	NA	few	TGTGCCAGCAGCCACAGGGAAGTGGGTGAAAAACTGTTTTTT	CASSHREVGEKLFF
TRBV10-3	TRBJ2-1	NA	NA	TGTGCCATCAGTGACCAGGGTGTTGATGAGCAGTTCTTC	CAISDQGVDEQFF
TRBV7-2	TRBJ2-7	TRBD2	few	TGTGCCAGCAGCTTAGGAGGACTAGCGGGTCTGGAGCAGTACTTC	CASSLGGLAGLEQYF
TRBV12-3/TRBV12-4	TRBJ2-3	NA	many	TGTGCCAGCAGTAGCGGCACAGATACGCAGTATTTT	CASSSGTDTQYF
TRBV18	TRBJ2-1	TRBD2	NA	TGTGCCAGCTCACCACGGTCTAGCGGGCTGTCCTACAATGAGCAGTTCTTC	CASSPRSSGLSYNEQFF
TRBV28	TRBJ1-5	NA	NA	TGTGCCAGCAGTCCGTCGGATTTTCAGCCCCAGCATTTT	CASSPSDFQPQHF
TRBV18	TRBJ1-5	NA	once	TGTGCCAGCTCACCAGGGGGCCGTAACAATCAGCCCCAGCATTTT	CASSPGGRNNQPQHF
TRBV3-1	TRBJ1-2	NA	few	TGTGCCAGCAGCCTAACGACGACGGCTGGCTACACCTTC	CASSLTTTAGYTF
TRBV6-5	TRBJ2-5	NA	few	TGTGCCAGCAGTTACTCGACCCTGGCCACCCAGTACTTC	CASSYSTLATQYF
TRBV10-3	TRBJ2-5	TRBD2	NA	TGTGCCATCAGCCAGGGACTAGCGGGGGGGAACAATGAGCAGTACTTC	CAISQGLAGGNNEQYF
TRBV9	TRBJ2-3	NA	many	TGTGCCAGCAGTGTACAGGGAACAGATACGCAGTATTTT	CASSVQGTDTQYF
TRBV9	TRBJ2-1	TRBD2	few	TGTGCCAGCAGCGTCGACACAGGACTAGTCAATGAGCAGTTCTTC	CASSVDTGLVNEQFF
TRBV20-1	TRBJ1-5	NA	NA	TGCAGTGCTAGAGATAGGCAGGGCTTGGATCAGCCCCAGCATTTT	CSARDRQGLDQPQHF
TRBV7-2	TRBJ2-1	TRBD2	NA	TGTGCCAGCAGCTTAGAGGGCGGGAGGGCCTGCAATGAGCAGTTCTTC	CASSLEGGRACNEQFF
TRBV7-9	TRBJ2-5	TRBD2	NA	TGTGCCAGCAGCTTAGTAGGGGCGCGGGAGCAGTACTTC	CASSLVGAREQYF
TRBV7-9	TRBJ1-4	NA	NA	TGTGCCAGCAGCTCACAGGGAGGCCAAGGGAAACTGTTTTTT	CASSSQGGQGKLFF
TRBV3-1	TRBJ1-1	NA	NA	TGTGCCAGCAGCCAAGATACGGGGTACGCTTTCTTT	CASSQDTGYAFF
TRBV4-3	TRBJ2-4	NA	NA	TGCGCCAGCAGCCGGACTTTTCCTAATTTGGGGGCCAAAAACATTCAGTACTTC	CASSRTFPNLGAKNIQYF
TRBV30	TRBJ2-1	NA	NA	TGTGCCTGGAATTTACCTACAGGGACGATTGAGCAGTTCTTC	CAWNLPTGTIEQFF
TRBV20-1	TRBJ2-7	TRBD2	NA	TGCAGTGCCAGCACTAGCGGAAGGCCCTACGAGCAGTACTTC	CSASTSGRPYEQYF
TRBV11-2	TRBJ2-2	TRBD2	few	TGTGCCAGCAGCTTGGGAGGGAGGGAGCTGTTTTTT	CASSLGGRELFF
TRBV7-2	TRBJ2-2	NA	NA	TGTGCCAGCAGCTGGGCCGGACACAAACTAACAACCGGGGAGCTGTTTTTT	CASSWAGHKLTTGELFF
TRBV28	TRBJ2-7	TRBD1	NA	TGTGCCAGCAGTTTATACGTACAGGGGGCCTACGAGCAGTACTTC	CASSLYVQGAYEQYF
TRBV20-1	TRBJ2-1	NA	few	TGCAGTGCTAGAGATGTGGGGTTGGGGTACAATGAGCAGTTCTTC	CSARDVGLGYNEQFF
TRBV13	TRBJ1-3	TRBD1	NA	TGTGCCAGCAGGACAGGGGGCACCGGAAACACCATATATTTT	CASRTGGTGNTIYF
TRBV28	TRBJ1-1	NA	NA	TGTGCCAGCAGTACCGTTGGGGGGGGGTGGACTGAAGCTTTCTTT	CASSTVGGGWTEAFF
TRBV9	TRBJ2-3	NA	NA	TGTGCCAGCAGCGTAGGAGAGTCTAGCACAGATACGCAGTATTTT	CASSVGESSTDTQYF
TRBV7-2	TRBJ1-6	NA	NA	TGTGCCAGCAGCTTATCTGGGGCAGTAGATTCACCCCTCCACTTT	CASSLSGAVDSPLHF
TRBV6-6	TRBJ1-2	NA	NA	TGTGCCAGTCGGTTTGGCAATGACTATGGCTACACCTTC	CASRFGNDYGYTF
TRBV18	TRBJ1-2	TRBD1	few	TGTGCCAGCTCACTCATGGACAGGGACTATGGCTACACCTTC	CASSLMDRDYGYTF
TRBV30	TRBJ1-6	TRBD1	NA	TGTGCCTGGAGTGTATACGGAGGGGGCAAATCACCCCTCCACTTT	CAWSVYGGGKSPLHF
TRBV29-1	TRBJ2-1	NA	NA	TGCAGCGTTGGGGTGGGCAGCTCCTACAATGAGCAGTTCTTC	CSVGVGSSYNEQFF
TRBV12-3/TRBV12-4	TRBJ1-1	NA	few	TGTGCCAGCACCTGGGGGGGAGTGGGAACTGAAGCTTTCTTT	CASTWGGVGTEAFF
TRBV20-1	TRBJ2-3	NA	NA	TGCAGTGCTGAGGGATATTTTACGATCGATAGCACAGATACGCAGTATTTT	CSAEGYFTIDSTDTQYF
TRBV14	TRBJ2-7	NA	NA	TGTGCCAGCAGCCCACGAATGCGATCAGGAGACTACGAGCAGTACTTC	CASSPRMRSGDYEQYF